Detailed here is one T cell receptor beta chain. Seattle researchers signed up patients amid active infection and tracked them longitudinally. The data were obtained in a study of blood T cell repertoires in COVID-19. For the study at large: Samples representing acute and convalescent COVID-19 were sourced from the United States, Italy and Spain.

The method was immunoSEQ multiplex PCR; TCRdb's version includes in-frame clones alone and lacks a portion of them. The data show some 290,000 clones, with around nine tenths seen just once and roughly 11% held by the top ten. The receptor's source is a woman aged 25 to 45 with COVID-19, enrolled during active disease. The sequenced sample consisted of peripheral blood.

Here the CDR3 DNA reads TGTGCCAGCAGCTTGGCCCTCGCAGTTAACTATGGCTACACCTTC. Protein product: CASSLALAVNYGYTF. The gene calls are TRBV5-8 and TRBJ1-2; unclear D gene. The CDR3 is 15 amino acids. Trimming removed 0 bases from V and 1 base from J, with 10 bases in between. Germline V lookup: CDR1 SGHTS, CDR2 YDEGEE.